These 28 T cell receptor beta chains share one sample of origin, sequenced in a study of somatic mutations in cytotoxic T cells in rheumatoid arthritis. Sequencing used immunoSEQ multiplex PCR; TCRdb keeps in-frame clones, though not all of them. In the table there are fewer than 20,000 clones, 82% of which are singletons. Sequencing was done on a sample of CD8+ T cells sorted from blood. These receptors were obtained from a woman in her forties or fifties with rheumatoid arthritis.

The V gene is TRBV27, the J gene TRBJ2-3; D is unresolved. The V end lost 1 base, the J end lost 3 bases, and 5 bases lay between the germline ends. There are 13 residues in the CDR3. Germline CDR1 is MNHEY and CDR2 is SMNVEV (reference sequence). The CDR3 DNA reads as TGTGCCAGCAGTTTATTGTTAACAGATACGCAGTATTTT. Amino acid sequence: CASSLLLTDTQYF.

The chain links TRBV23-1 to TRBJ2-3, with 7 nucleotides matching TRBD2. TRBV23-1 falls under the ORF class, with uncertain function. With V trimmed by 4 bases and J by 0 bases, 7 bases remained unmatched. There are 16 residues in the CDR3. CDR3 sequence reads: CASSRPTSTSTDTQYF. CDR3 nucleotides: TGCGCCAGCAGTCGCCCGACTAGCACTAGCACAGATACGCAGTATTTT.

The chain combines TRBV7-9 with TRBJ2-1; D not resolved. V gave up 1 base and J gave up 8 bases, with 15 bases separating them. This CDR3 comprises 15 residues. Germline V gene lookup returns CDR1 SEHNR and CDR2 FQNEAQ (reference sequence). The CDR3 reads CASSLGFGQADEQFF. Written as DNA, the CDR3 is TGTGCCAGCAGCTTAGGGTTCGGCCAGGCGGATGAGCAGTTCTTC.

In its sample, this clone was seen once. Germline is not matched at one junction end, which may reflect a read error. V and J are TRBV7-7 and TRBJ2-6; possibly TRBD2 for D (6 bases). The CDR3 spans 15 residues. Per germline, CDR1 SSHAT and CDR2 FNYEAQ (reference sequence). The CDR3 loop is CASSLGGPGANVLTF. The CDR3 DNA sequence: TGTGCTAGCAGCTTAGGAGGGCCAGGGGCCAACGTCCTGACTTTC.

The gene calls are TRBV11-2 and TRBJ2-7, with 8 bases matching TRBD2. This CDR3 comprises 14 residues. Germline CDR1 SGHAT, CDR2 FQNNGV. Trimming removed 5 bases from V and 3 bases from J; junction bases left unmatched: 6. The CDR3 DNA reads TGTGCCAGCAGCCACGGGGGGGGTGTCTACGAGCAGTACTTC. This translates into CASSHGGGVYEQYF.

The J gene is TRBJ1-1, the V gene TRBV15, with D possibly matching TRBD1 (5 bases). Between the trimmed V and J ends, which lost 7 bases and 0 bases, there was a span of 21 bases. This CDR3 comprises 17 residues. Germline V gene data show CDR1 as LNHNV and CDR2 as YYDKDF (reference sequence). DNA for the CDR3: TGTGCCACCACCGCGGCTAATGGGACCTACATGAACACTGAAGCTTTCTTT. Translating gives CATTAANGTYMNTEAFF.

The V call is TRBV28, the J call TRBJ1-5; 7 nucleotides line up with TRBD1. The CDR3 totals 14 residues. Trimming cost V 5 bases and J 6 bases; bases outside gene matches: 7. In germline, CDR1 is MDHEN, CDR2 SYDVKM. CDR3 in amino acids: CASSNRGAVQPQHF. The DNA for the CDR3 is TGTGCCAGCAGTAACAGGGGCGCGGTTCAGCCCCAGCATTTT.

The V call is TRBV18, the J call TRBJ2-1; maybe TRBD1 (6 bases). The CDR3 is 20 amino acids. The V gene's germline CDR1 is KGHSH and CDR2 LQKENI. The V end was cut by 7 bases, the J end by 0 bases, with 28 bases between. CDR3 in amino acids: CASWGPKDTEGGSSYNEQFF. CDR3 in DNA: TGTGCCAGCTGGGGGCCGAAAGATACTGAAGGGGGAAGCTCCTACAATGAGCAGTTCTTC. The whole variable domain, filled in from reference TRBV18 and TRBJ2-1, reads NAGVMQNPRHLVRRRGQEARLRCSPMKGHSHVYWYRQLPEEGLKFMVYLQKENIIDESGMPKERFSAEFPKEGPSILRIQQVVRGDSAAYFCASWGPKDTEGGSSYNEQFFGPGTRLTVL.

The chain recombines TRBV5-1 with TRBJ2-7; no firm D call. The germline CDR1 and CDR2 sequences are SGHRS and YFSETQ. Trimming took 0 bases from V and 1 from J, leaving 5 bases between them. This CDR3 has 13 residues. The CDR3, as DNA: TGCGCCAGCAGCTTGGGGTCATCCTACGAGCAGTACTTC. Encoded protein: CASSLGSSYEQYF.

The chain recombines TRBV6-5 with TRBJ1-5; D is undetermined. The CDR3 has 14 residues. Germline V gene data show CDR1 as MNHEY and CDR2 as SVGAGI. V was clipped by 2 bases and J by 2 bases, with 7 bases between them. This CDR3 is CASSYRGGNQPQHF. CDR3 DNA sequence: TGTGCCAGCAGTTACCGGGGAGGCAATCAGCCCCAGCATTTT.

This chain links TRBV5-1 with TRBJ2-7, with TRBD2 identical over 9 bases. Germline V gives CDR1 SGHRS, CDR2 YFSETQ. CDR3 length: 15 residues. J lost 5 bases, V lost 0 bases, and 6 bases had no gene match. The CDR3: CASSLEVREGHEQYF. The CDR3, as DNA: TGCGCCAGCAGCTTGGAGGTGCGGGAGGGCCACGAGCAGTACTTC.

In DNA form, the CDR3 reads TGTGCCAGCAGCTTAGGGGGGACTAGCGGGAGGGCGCCTTACGAGCAGTACTTC. This sequence encodes CASSLGGTSGRAPYEQYF. The chain couples TRBV7-9 to TRBJ2-7; 16 nucleotides line up with TRBD2. Germline V CDR1 and CDR2: SEHNR, FQNEAQ (reference sequence). J lost 4 bases, V lost 1 base, and 7 bases had no gene match. The CDR3 extends over 18 amino acids. Variable domain in full (rest from reference TRBV7-9 and TRBJ2-7): DTGVSQNPRHKITKRGQNVTFRCDPISEHNRLYWYRQTLGQGPEFLTYFQNEAQLEKSRLLSDRFSAERPKGSFSTLEIQRTEQGDSAMYLCASSLGGTSGRAPYEQYFGPGTRLTVT.

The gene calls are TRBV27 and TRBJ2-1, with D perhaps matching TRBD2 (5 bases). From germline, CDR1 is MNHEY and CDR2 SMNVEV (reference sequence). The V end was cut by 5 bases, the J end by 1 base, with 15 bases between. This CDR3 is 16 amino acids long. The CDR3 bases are TGTGCCAGCAGTCCCCCTCCGGGAACGTCCTACAATGAGCAGTTCTTC. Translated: CASSPPPGTSYNEQFF.

CDR3 sequence reads: CASSLATGGVNEQFF. In DNA, the CDR3 is TGCGCCAGCAGCTTGGCCACGGGGGGGGTCAATGAGCAGTTCTTC. V and J are TRBV5-1 and TRBJ2-1, with 8 bases lining up with TRBD2. J lost 6 bases, V lost 0 bases, and 5 bases had no gene match. The CDR3 runs 15 residues. The germline gives CDR1 SGHRS, CDR2 YFSETQ.

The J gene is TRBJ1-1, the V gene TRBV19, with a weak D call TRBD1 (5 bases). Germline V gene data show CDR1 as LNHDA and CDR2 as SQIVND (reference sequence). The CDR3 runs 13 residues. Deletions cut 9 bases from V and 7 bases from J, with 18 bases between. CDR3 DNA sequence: TGTGCCAGCCCTAAGCCGGGGGGGGGTGAAGCTTTCTTT. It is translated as CASPKPGGGEAFF.

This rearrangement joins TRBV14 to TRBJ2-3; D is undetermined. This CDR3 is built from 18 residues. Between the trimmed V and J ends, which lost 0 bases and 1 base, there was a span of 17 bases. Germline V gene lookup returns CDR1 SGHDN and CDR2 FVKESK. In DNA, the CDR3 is TGTGCCAGCAGCCAAGATCTGCTACTCAGAGTCGGCACAGATACGCAGTATTTT. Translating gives CASSQDLLLRVGTDTQYF.

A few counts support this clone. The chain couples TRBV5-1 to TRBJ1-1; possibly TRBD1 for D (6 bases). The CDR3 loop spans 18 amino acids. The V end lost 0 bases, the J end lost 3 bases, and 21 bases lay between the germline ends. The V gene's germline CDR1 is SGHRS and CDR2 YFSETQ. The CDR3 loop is CASSLVEGGGTPDTEAFF. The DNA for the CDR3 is TGCGCCAGCAGCTTGGTAGAGGGGGGCGGAACCCCCGACACTGAAGCTTTCTTT. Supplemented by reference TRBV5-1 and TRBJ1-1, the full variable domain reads KAGVTQTPRYLIKTRGQQVTLSCSPISGHRSVSWYQQTPGQGLQFLFEYFSETQRNKGNFPGRFSGRQFSNSRSEMNVSTLELGDSALYLCASSLVEGGGTPDTEAFFGQGTRLTVV.

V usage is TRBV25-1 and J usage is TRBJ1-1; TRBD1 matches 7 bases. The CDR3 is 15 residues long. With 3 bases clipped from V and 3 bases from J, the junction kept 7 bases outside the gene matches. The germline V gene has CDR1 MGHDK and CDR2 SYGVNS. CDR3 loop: CASSDPDRADTEAFF. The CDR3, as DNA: TGTGCCAGCAGTGACCCCGACAGGGCTGACACTGAAGCTTTCTTT.

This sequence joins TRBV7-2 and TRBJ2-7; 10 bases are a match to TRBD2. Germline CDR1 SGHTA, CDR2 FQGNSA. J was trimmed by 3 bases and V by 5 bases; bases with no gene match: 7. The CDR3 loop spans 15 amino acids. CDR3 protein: CASSLSPSGSYEQYF. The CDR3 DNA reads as TGTGCCAGCAGCCTCAGTCCTAGCGGGAGCTACGAGCAGTACTTC.

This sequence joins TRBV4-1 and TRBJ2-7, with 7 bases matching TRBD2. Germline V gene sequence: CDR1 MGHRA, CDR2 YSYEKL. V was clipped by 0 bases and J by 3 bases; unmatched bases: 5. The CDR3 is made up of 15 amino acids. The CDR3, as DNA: TGCGCCAGCAGCCAAGAGCAGCGGGAAAGCTACGAGCAGTACTTC. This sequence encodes CASSQEQRESYEQYF.

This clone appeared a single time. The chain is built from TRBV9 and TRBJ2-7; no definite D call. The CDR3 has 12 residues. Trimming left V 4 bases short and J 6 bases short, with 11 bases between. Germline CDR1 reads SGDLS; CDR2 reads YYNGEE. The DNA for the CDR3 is TGTGCCAGCAGCCCCCTAGGCGGCGAGCAGTACTTC. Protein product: CASSPLGGEQYF.

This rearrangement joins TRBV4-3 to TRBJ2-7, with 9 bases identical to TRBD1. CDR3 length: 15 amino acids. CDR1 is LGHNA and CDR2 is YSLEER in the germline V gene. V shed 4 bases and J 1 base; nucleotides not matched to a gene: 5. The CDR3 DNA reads TGCGCCAGCAGCCCCAGGACAGGGGTTTCCTACGAGCAGTACTTC. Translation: CASSPRTGVSYEQYF.

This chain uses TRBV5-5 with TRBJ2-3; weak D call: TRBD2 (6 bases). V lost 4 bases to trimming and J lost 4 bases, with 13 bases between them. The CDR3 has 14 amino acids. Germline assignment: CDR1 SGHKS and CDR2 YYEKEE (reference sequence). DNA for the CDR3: TGTGCCAGCAGCGAGGACTATGTGGCAGATACGCAGTATTTT. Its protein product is CASSEDYVADTQYF.

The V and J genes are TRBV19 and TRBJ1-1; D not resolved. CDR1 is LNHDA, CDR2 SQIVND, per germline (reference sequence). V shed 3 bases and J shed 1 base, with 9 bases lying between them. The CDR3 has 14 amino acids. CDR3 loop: CASSILLTNTEAFF. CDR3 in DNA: TGTGCCAGTAGTATCCTCCTCACGAACACTGAAGCTTTCTTT.

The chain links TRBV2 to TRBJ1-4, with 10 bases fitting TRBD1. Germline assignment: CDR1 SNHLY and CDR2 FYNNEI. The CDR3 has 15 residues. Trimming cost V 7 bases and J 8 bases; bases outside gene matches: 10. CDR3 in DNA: TGTGCCAGCATTCCGGGACAGGGGCGAGAGGAAAAACTGTTTTTT. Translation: CASIPGQGREEKLFF.

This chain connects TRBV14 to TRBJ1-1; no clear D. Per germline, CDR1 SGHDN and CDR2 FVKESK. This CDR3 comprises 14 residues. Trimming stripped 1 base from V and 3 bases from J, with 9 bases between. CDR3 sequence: CASSQGRGYTEAFF. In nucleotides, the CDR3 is TGTGCCAGCAGCCAAGGCCGAGGGTACACTGAAGCTTTCTTT.

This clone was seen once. The CDR3 DNA reads as TGTGCCAGCAGCTTAGGACTAGCGGGGGAGCAGTTCTTC. Its protein product is CASSLGLAGEQFF. The chain couples TRBV5-6 to TRBJ2-1, with 12 bases identical to TRBD2. This CDR3 comprises 13 residues. Germline-derived CDR1 and CDR2 are SGHDT and YYEEEE. Germline trimming cut 2 bases from V and 10 bases from J; bases unmatched to any gene: 1.

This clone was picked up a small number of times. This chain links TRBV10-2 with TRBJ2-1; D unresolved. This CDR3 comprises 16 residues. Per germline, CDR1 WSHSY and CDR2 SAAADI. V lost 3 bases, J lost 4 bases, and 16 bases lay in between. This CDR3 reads CASSELIRVKYNEQFF. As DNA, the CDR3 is TGCGCCAGCAGTGAATTGATACGCGTCAAGTACAATGAGCAGTTCTTC.